These T cell receptor beta chains were read from a single sample in a study of T cell responses to AZD1222 COVID-19 vaccine. Measured with immunoSEQ multiplex PCR; TCRdb has only the in-frame clones, and not every one. The data show 140,000 to 150,000 clones, approximately 90% seen once. The sample consisted of peripheral blood, taken 28 days after the second AZD1222 dose. The receptors originated from an adult who received the AZD1222 COVID-19 vaccine. CDR3s include the opening cysteine and the closing phenylalanine or tryptophan. D genes are given only for firm matches. The size of a clone is reported for some rows only, either as once, few or many, or as a class for expanded clones.

CDR3 protein,CDR3 DNA,V gene,J gene,D gene,clone size
CASNRRTLSSRGQVYGYTF,TGTGCCAGCAACAGAAGGACCCTTTCCTCCAGGGGGCAGGTCTATGGCTACACCTTC,TRBV21-1,TRBJ1-2,NA,NA
CASKGLKANTEAFF,TGTGCCAGTAAGGGACTGAAAGCCAACACTGAAGCTTTCTTT,TRBV2,TRBJ1-1,NA,NA
CASSLGQARYGYTF,TGTGCCAGCAGCTTAGGGCAGGCCCGCTATGGCTACACCTTC,TRBV7-8,TRBJ1-2,NA,NA
CASSTRTSGNTGELFF,TGCGCCAGCAGCACCCGGACTAGCGGGAATACCGGGGAGCTGTTTTTT,TRBV5-1,TRBJ2-2,TRBD2,once
CASRFRAGTEAFF,TGTGCCAGCAGATTTCGCGCGGGGACTGAAGCTTTCTTT,TRBV6-5,TRBJ1-1,NA,NA
CASSSPGGANSYEQYF,TGTGCCAGTAGTTCCCCGGGGGGAGCCAACTCCTACGAGCAGTACTTC,TRBV19,TRBJ2-7,TRBD2,few
CASSLVTDSGNTIYF,TGTGCCAGCAGCCTCGTGACAGACTCTGGAAACACCATATATTTT,TRBV9,TRBJ1-3,NA,NA
CASSPLELGRYNEQFF,TGTGCCAGCAGCCCCCTGGAACTCGGACGATACAATGAGCAGTTCTTC,TRBV11-2,TRBJ2-1,NA,NA
CAWSVRGLAGIGEQFF,TGTGCCTGGAGTGTACGGGGACTAGCGGGGATCGGTGAGCAGTTCTTC,TRBV30,TRBJ2-1,TRBD2,NA
CASSYEGWWNSPLHF,TGTGCCAGCAGTTACGAGGGTTGGTGGAATTCACCCCTCCACTTT,TRBV6-5,TRBJ1-6,NA,NA
CASSLQMNTEAFF,TGTGCCAGCAGCCTACAGATGAACACTGAAGCTTTCTTT,TRBV7-9,TRBJ1-1,NA,once
CASSLGDKNTEAFF,TGCGCCAGCAGCTTGGGGGATAAGAACACTGAAGCTTTCTTT,TRBV5-1,TRBJ1-1,NA,NA
CASSLIITHPLRLGYGYTF,TGTGCCAGCAGCCTAATAATAACGCACCCTCTCCGTCTCGGCTATGGCTACACCTTC,TRBV9,TRBJ1-2,NA,NA
CASSQGGTLYNEQFF,TGTGCCAGCAGCCAAGGAGGGACTCTCTACAATGAGCAGTTCTTC,TRBV4-2,TRBJ2-1,NA,NA
CASSQGEAASNQPQHF,TGTGCCAGCAGCCAAGGAGAGGCAGCCAGCAATCAGCCCCAGCATTTT,TRBV3-1/TRBV3-2,TRBJ1-5,NA,NA
CASSPNVYGYTF,TGCGCCAGCAGCCCGAACGTCTATGGCTACACCTTC,TRBV5-1,TRBJ1-2,NA,NA
CATSDRDSNQPQHF,TGTGCCACCTCCGACCGGGATAGCAATCAGCCCCAGCATTTT,TRBV24-1,TRBJ1-5,NA,NA
CASSPGGVLGETQYF,TGCGCCAGCAGCCCTGGTGGGGTACTAGGGGAGACCCAGTACTTC,TRBV5-1,TRBJ2-5,NA,NA
CASIRGLGQPQHF,TGTGCCAGCATCAGGGGGTTGGGTCAGCCCCAGCATTTT,TRBV2,TRBJ1-5,TRBD1,NA
CASSLDRNGDTEAFF,TGTGCCAGTAGCCTAGACAGGAACGGTGACACTGAAGCTTTCTTT,TRBV19,TRBJ1-1,NA,NA
CASSGLANFIEQFF,TGTGCCAGCAGCGGACTAGCTAATTTTATTGAGCAGTTCTTC,TRBV27,TRBJ2-1,TRBD2,NA
CASSSPGTANYGYTF,TGTGCCAGCAGTTCTCCCGGGACAGCGAACTATGGCTACACCTTC,TRBV28,TRBJ1-2,TRBD1,once
CASSPPLINTGELFF,TGTGCCAGCTCCCCCCCTCTGATAAACACCGGGGAGCTGTTTTTT,TRBV3-1/TRBV3-2,TRBJ2-2,NA,NA
CASSPGGANSPLHF,TGTGCCAGCTCACCAGGGGGCGCGAATTCACCCCTCCACTTT,TRBV18,TRBJ1-6,NA,NA
CAWSLGPQETQYF,TGTGCCTGGAGCCTCGGCCCCCAAGAGACCCAGTACTTC,TRBV30,TRBJ2-5,NA,NA
CASSLGGQGETQYF,TGTGCCAGCAGCTTGGGGGGACAGGGAGAGACCCAGTACTTC,TRBV5-6,TRBJ2-5,TRBD1,NA
CASSKADRVSNEQFF,TGTGCCAGCAGCAAAGCAGATAGGGTAAGCAATGAGCAGTTCTTC,TRBV2,TRBJ2-1,NA,NA
CASSDSSSGEADTQYF,TGTGCCAGCAGTGACTCGAGTTCGGGAGAGGCAGATACGCAGTATTTT,TRBV6-4,TRBJ2-3,NA,NA
CASSLLEGGYTF,TGCGCCAGCAGCTTGTTGGAGGGGGGCTACACCTTC,TRBV5-1,TRBJ1-2,NA,NA
CASSSPTSAGFYEQYF,TGTGCCAGCAGCTCCCCCACCTCTGCGGGGTTCTACGAGCAGTACTTC,TRBV7-8,TRBJ2-7,NA,NA
CASSRPDRADGYTF,TGTGCCAGCTCAAGACCGGACAGGGCCGATGGCTACACCTTC,TRBV18,TRBJ1-2,TRBD1,once
CASLKAPATGGVGNQPQHF,TGTGCCAGCTTAAAGGCCCCCGCGACAGGGGGGGTTGGCAATCAGCCCCAGCATTTT,TRBV7-3,TRBJ1-5,TRBD1,NA
CASSQGNAGNSPLHF,TGTGCCAGCAGCCAAGGAAACGCGGGGAATTCACCCCTCCACTTT,TRBV3-1/TRBV3-2,TRBJ1-6,NA,NA
CASSLAGFGQGRSPLHF,TGCGCCAGCAGCTTGGCCGGGTTCGGACAGGGGAGGTCACCCCTCCACTTT,TRBV5-1,TRBJ1-6,TRBD1,NA
CSAAMRQGAKKLFF,TGCAGCGCCGCTATGCGACAGGGGGCAAAAAAACTGTTTTTT,TRBV29-1,TRBJ1-4,TRBD1,NA
CASSPSGYSTSPLHF,TGTGCCAGCTCACCTTCCGGCTACTCTACTTCACCCCTCCACTTT,TRBV18,TRBJ1-6,NA,medium-sized
CASSYSPQGVNYGYTF,TGTGCCAGCAGTTACTCCCCTCAAGGGGTTAACTATGGCTACACCTTC,TRBV6-5,TRBJ1-2,NA,NA